These 10 T cell receptor beta chains share one sample of origin, sequenced in a study of T cells expressing NK-cell markers. TCRdb reanalyzed the 5' RACE reads and collapses them to one entry per CDR3 protein, without DNA. The table for this sample gives approximately 170,000 distinct CDR3 sequences. Source material: blood T cells: a sorted CD56 or NKG2C T cell subset, CD4+ or CD8+ T cells, or bulk PBMC T cells (not recorded which). The receptor source for this set is a man aged 18-70 years in good health.

The chain combines TRBV27 with TRBJ2-2; the D gene TCRdb calls, TRBD1, cannot be checked with no DNA. CDR1 and CDR2 from the germline V gene are MNHEY and SMNVEV (reference sequence). The CDR3 has 15 amino acids. CDR3 region: CASSTTGENTGELFF.

The chain combines TRBV18 with TRBJ1-2; the TRBD1 assignment by TCRdb is unverifiable without DNA. CDR1 and CDR2 (germline): KGHSH, LQKENI. The CDR3 spans 15 residues. The CDR3 here is CASSPRGRVDYGYTF.

The chain recombines TRBV7-6 with TRBJ2-1. Per germline, CDR1 SGHVS and CDR2 FNYEAQ. The CDR3 contains 14 residues. This chain's CDR3 is CASSLGGEKGEQFF.

V is TRBV6-1 and J is TRBJ2-7; TCRdb selects TRBD1, and the lack of DNA leaves this call unchecked. Germline CDR1 is MNHNS and CDR2 is SASEGT. The CDR3 sequence is 13 residues long. CDR3 protein: CASSTPGGYEQYF.

The CDR3 region is CSARVGNSYEQYF. The chain uses TRBV20-1 and TRBJ2-7. Germline CDR1 DFQATT, CDR2 SNEGSKA (reference sequence). The CDR3 consists of 13 residues.

The chain's CDR3 is CASSSADRADTQYF. The chain combines TRBV7-9 with TRBJ2-3; with no DNA, the TCRdb D assignment of TRBD1 cannot be verified. This CDR3 is built from 14 residues. The germline V gene has CDR1 SEHNR and CDR2 FQNEAQ (reference sequence). The full variable domain, rest sourced from reference TRBV7-9 and TRBJ2-3, is DTGVSQNPRHKITKRGQNVTFRCDPISEHNRLYWYRQTLGQGPEFLTYFQNEAQLEKSRLLSDRFSAERPKGSFSTLEIQRTEQGDSAMYLCASSSADRADTQYFGPGTRLTVL.

The V gene is TRBV5-1, the J gene TRBJ2-1; there is no DNA to check the TCRdb D call of TRBD1. CDR1 is SGHRS and CDR2 is YFSETQ in the germline V gene. There are 16 residues in the CDR3. This chain's CDR3 is CASSSRQGIPYNEQFF. The whole variable domain, filled in from reference TRBV5-1 and TRBJ2-1, reads KAGVTQTPRYLIKTRGQQVTLSCSPISGHRSVSWYQQTPGQGLQFLFEYFSETQRNKGNFPGRFSGRQFSNSRSEMNVSTLELGDSALYLCASSSRQGIPYNEQFFGPGTRLTVL.

The V call is TRBV7-9, the J call TRBJ2-1; TCRdb's D call, TRBD2, is unchecked because there is no DNA. Germline-derived CDR1 and CDR2 are SEHNR and FQNEAQ (reference sequence). The CDR3 runs to 13 residues. CDR3 in amino acids: CASGHQRGVGQFF.

V gene TRBV3-1 combines with J gene TRBJ2-3; TCRdb gives TRBD2 as the D gene, but with no DNA this cannot be confirmed. CDR3 length equals 18 residues. Germline V gene lookup returns CDR1 LGHDT and CDR2 YNNKEL (reference sequence). The CDR3 protein is CASSQEFSFTRVPDTQYF.

The V call is TRBV9, the J call TRBJ2-5; TCRdb calls TRBD1, which cannot be checked without DNA. The germline gives CDR1 SGDLS, CDR2 YYNGEE. This CDR3 comprises 18 residues. This chain's CDR3 is CASSTRDVRVSFQETQYF.